This TCR beta chain was recorded in a study of cytomegalovirus exposure and HLA in healthy donors (dated by TCRdb to about 2017). Some background on the complete study: An earlier analysis of approximately 640 of the donors reported 250 to 350 Gb of sequence data and around 120 million unique TCR beta sequences from approximately 180 million T cells. An earlier analysis of 587 of the donors used high-throughput TCR beta sequencing to judge whether each TCR beta V gene segment behaved as functional or pseudogenic. High-throughput TCR immunosequencing, statistical association of individual TCRs with disease status, and machine learning were combined to predict cytomegalovirus infection status. To study patterns of TCR occurrence, a later analysis re-analyzed previously published TCR beta repertoires from around 670 donors and added high-resolution HLA genotyping. Typing coverage varied by locus: about 629-630 donors for A, B, C, DRB1 and DQB1; approximately 520 for DQA1; approximately 610 for DPA1; approximately 490 for DPB1. On average, 235,054 unique TCR beta nucleotide sequences were sequenced per donor among a few hundred genotyped donors of the cohort, with about 17% of those sequences being non-productive. A separate validation cohort of approximately 130 different subjects was used in addition to the 666-subject first cohort. Of the 300 to 450 genotyped donors, 65% to 90% fell in the genetic ancestry cluster associated with self-reported Caucasian donors. The study was designed to test whether signatures of past pathogen exposure could be identified by cataloging public T cell receptors. An early release that covered approximately 600 HLA-typed donors contained around 330 gigabases of sequencing data and tens of millions of unique TCR sequences. A later genetic analysis used genome-wide SNP genotypes for about 60% of the roughly 670 donors, treating that subset as a discovery cohort. Both class I and class II loci were covered by HLA typing, at four-digit resolution. Donor age, sex, ethnicity and CMV serostatus were collected together with the repertoire data. Because of strong linkage in the cohort, roughly five DR-DQ haplotypes were treated as single units for association and clustering. The study profiled the T cell repertoires of hundreds of subjects by immunosequencing and related them to cytomegalovirus serostatus. All discovery cohort repertoires had been generated on a single sequencing platform. Rather than drawing on any new phenotypic data, the later analysis identified candidate immune exposures from TCR beta sequences and the way those sequences occurred across donors.

Spanning cysteine to phenylalanine, the CDR3 consists of 12 amino acids. Left in the record is the CDR3 DNA by itself, 36 bases read in frame from the first base. At the junction V is shortened by 1 base and J by 7 bases, with 10 bases in between. CDR1 and CDR2 were assigned from the germline V gene (reference sequence) as GTSNPN and SVGIG. The cohort consisted of 600 to 700 healthy bone marrow donors. All cohort members were sampled while nominally healthy, although unrecorded immune exposures were likely present. The donor tested CMV seropositive and was one of the 289 seropositive cohort members. A peripheral blood sample was provided by each donor, and peripheral blood mononuclear cells were used for TCR beta sequencing. Genomic DNA was extracted from the blood cell samples with the Qiagen DNeasy Blood Extraction Kit. Receptor libraries were prepared by the immunoSEQ multiplex PCR assay. For the multiplex PCR, a mixture combining 60 forward primers for TCR Vbeta segments and 13 reverse primers for TCR Jbeta segments was used. The CDR3 region of rearranged TCR beta genes was amplified from genomic DNA by a multiplex PCR assay. On the Illumina HiSeq System, the amplified TCR beta libraries were sequenced as 87-base-pair reads. In the original analysis: A later analysis counted approximately 84 million unique TCR beta chains across the 650 to 800 repertoires, and some 12 million of these chains were shared by at least two donors. Raw reads were error-corrected and collapsed into unique sequences by a nearest-neighbor algorithm in which closely related sequences were merged to remove PCR and sequencing errors. To assign V, D and J gene segments, CDR3 sequences were aligned to IMGT reference sequences. For a sequence to be retained, a match of at least six nucleotides was required to both a V gene segment and a J gene segment. Rearrangements were classified as productive when the CDR3 lacked stop codons and remained in frame with V and J, and all other rearrangements were classified as non-productive. CDR3 was defined according to IMGT convention as the region running from the second conserved V-encoded cysteine to the conserved J-encoded phenylalanine. Sequences without an unambiguous match to a single V gene segment were excluded from the earlier analysis of about 640 of the donors. An earlier analysis of several hundred of the donors classified V segments as functional when productive rearrangements were above 56.7% and as segregating when the standard deviation between donors was above 5%. A statistical classification framework was built to diagnose cytomegalovirus status from the catalog of TCR beta chain sequences. V and J gene assignment, in a later analysis, came from comparing TCR nucleotide sequences with IMGT/GENE-DB human TR gene sequences. In a later analysis, CDR3 sequences and most-parsimonious VDJ recombination scenarios were assigned using the TCRdist pipeline. A later analysis defined each TCR beta chain by its CDR3 amino acid sequence plus V-gene family, and excluded reads lacking a unique V-gene family. In a later analysis, approximately 640 highly shared, low-generation-probability nucleotide sequences were removed to address suspected cross-contamination and a sequencing artifact. In a later analysis, a clonal expansion index was calculated for each public chain from normalized within-repertoire ranks of inferred template counts. Generation probabilities in a later analysis came from a VDJ recombination model fitted to out-of-frame rearrangements, and those results were checked against IGoR. Hypergeometric tests were used in a later analysis to score TCR-TCR, TCR-HLA and TCR-CMV co-occurrence, with a repertoire-size bias correction applied to the TCR pairs. False discovery rates were estimated in a later analysis by permuting HLA or CMV assignments 20 times. In a later analysis, co-occurring TCRs were grouped with DBSCAN, and TCRdist sequence similarity was added when clustering was performed within HLA-allele-positive subsets. Repertoires with fewer than 30,000 or more than 120,000 public chains were left out of co-occurrence clustering, as were about 5 repertoires with anomalous nucleotide sharing. This is the immuneACCESS table as TCRdb keeps it, with only in-frame sequences that have V and J called. A part of the clones is gone; compared with another copy, unresolved V genes explain less than half, and the rest is unexplained. V, J and clone size are taken as reported in that table, and D and trimming were inferred from the DNA itself. Counted in this sample were 150,000 to 200,000 clones; roughly 85% of them appeared once. The ten largest account for roughly 8% of the sample.

Concerning this clone itself: The antigen this receptor binds is unknown. It has no much larger one-base neighbor in the sample; base qualities were not kept.

General study outcomes and caveats: A group of highly shared sequence variants was considered likely to be a technical artifact of the sequencing pipeline. According to the authors, the approach could potentially be generalized to other disease states and immunological phenotypes. This cohort had only TCR beta chains sequenced, and the lack of alpha or paired-chain data limited which features could be detected. When HLA alleles, especially DR and DQ, strongly co-occurred, TCR associations were difficult to assign to individual alleles. Some IMGT-functional V segments, including TRBV6-2 and TRBV6-3, could not be told apart with the 87-base-pair reads, so those segments were excluded. According to a later genetic analysis, donors in an Asian-associated ancestry cluster had fewer N-insertions in productive TCRs than the roughly 700-donor mean. Linkage disequilibrium might explain the correlated functional status among segregating V segments, but an unknown experimental factor could not be ruled out. According to a later analysis, parvovirus B19, influenza, CMV and Epstein-Barr virus appeared linked to several top co-occurrence clusters. Because counts were too low, about 18 rarely observed V segments, including chromosome 9 orphons, were left out of the earlier analysis of a few hundred of the donors. A later genetic analysis associated a missense DCLRE1C variant with V-gene and J-gene trimming of TCR beta chains, and an independent cohort replicated the association. A later analysis found that TCR association rates varied across HLA loci, with DRB1 alleles showing the most associated TCRs and HLA-C alleles the fewest. A later analysis found that most CMV-associated TCR beta chains appeared HLA-restricted, with HLA associations seemingly driven largely by CMV exposure. CMV serostatus was the only immune exposure information available for the cohort. Roughly uniform sequencing depth across donors was assumed in presence/absence analyses, although this assumption may not hold. A total of 150 or so TCR beta chains were listed by the study as associated with cytomegalovirus. A further reported finding was that TCR beta sequences accurately predicted the HLA-A and HLA-B alleles for most subjects in the first cohort. Three of the identified cytomegalovirus-associated TCR beta chains were confirmed in vitro to be specific for cytomegalovirus antigens. In a later analysis, over 15,000 TCR beta sequences were associated with specific HLA alleles at a false discovery rate of 0.05. Because HLA typing was unavailable for some donors at each locus, only the typed subset was used in association tests. Most TCR sequences were observed very rarely across donors, whereas some public TCRs were present in many individuals. In a later analysis, HLA-associated TCR beta chains were found to be more clonally expanded and to have lower generation probabilities than equally common non-associated chains. Broadly in line with IMGT annotations, most TCR beta V segments showed up in productive rearrangements about 90% or about 30% of the time in an earlier analysis of several hundred of the donors. Cytomegalovirus status was reported to be diagnosed by the classifier with high specificity and sensitivity in both the original and validation cohorts.

The chain is assembled from TRBV30 and TRBJ1-2; the D gene cannot be resolved reliably. Source material: PBMCs. The receptor was isolated from a male donor in good health and CMV-seropositive. The sequenced DNA is TGTGCCTGGAGTGATCAGGCACTTGGCTACACCTTC. This gives the protein CAWSDQALGYTF. With the portions outside the CDR3 filled from the reference TRBV30 and TRBJ1-2 genes, the complete variable region becomes SQTIHQWPATLVQPVGSPLSLECTVEGTSNPNLYWYRQAAGRGLQLLFYSVGIGQISSEVPQNLSASRPQDRQFILSSKKLLLSDSGFYLCAWSDQALGYTFGSGTRLTVV.